Below, 19 T cell receptor beta chains from the same sample are listed, as sequenced in a study of cytomegalovirus exposure and HLA in healthy donors. PCR involved 60 Vbeta and 13 Jbeta primers. Some clones are missing from TCRdb's copy, which holds only in-frame ones; the method was immunoSEQ multiplex PCR. The sample records roughly 65,000 clones, over 75% being singletons. Sequencing input: PBMCs. These receptors were collected from a woman aged 30 to 39 in good health and CMV-seronegative.

This chain uses TRBV27 with TRBJ2-7, with 8 positions matching TRBD2. The CDR3 contains 13 residues. The germline CDR1 and CDR2 sequences are MNHEY and SMNVEV (reference sequence). V lost 7 bases to trimming and J lost 3 bases; unmatched junction nucleotides: 5. CDR3 sequence (DNA): TGTGCCAGCAAACCCGGGAGGGTCTACGAGCAGTACTTC. It codes for CASKPGRVYEQYF.

The J gene is TRBJ1-1, the V gene TRBV30; D is uncertain. Germline values: CDR1 GTSNPN, CDR2 SVGIG (reference sequence). This CDR3 spans 11 amino acids. Trimming took off 4 bases at V and 8 bases at J, with 11 bases between the two ends. The CDR3 spells CAWTAVLEAFF. DNA for the CDR3: TGTGCCTGGACCGCGGTGCTCGAAGCTTTCTTT.

The V and J genes are TRBV4-2 and TRBJ1-2; D gene unclear. The CDR3 has 15 residues. The ends were cut back, 1 base at V and 4 bases at J, with 13 bases in the middle. Germline CDR1 reads LGHNA; CDR2 reads YNFKEQ. CDR3: CASSQAEEGPYGYTF. CDR3 coding DNA: TGTGCCAGCAGCCAAGCGGAGGAAGGTCCCTATGGCTACACCTTC.

This clone appeared a few times. V gene TRBV5-5 combines with J gene TRBJ2-2, with a possible D match to TRBD1 (5 bases). This CDR3 has 14 amino acids. V lost 1 base and J 6 bases, leaving 10 bases between the germline ends. CDR1 is SGHKS, CDR2 YYEKEE, per germline (reference sequence). As DNA, the CDR3 is TGTGCCAGCAGCTTGCTCTTAGGGGCCGGGGAGCTGTTTTTT. This gives the protein CASSLLLGAGELFF.

This clone was seen once. The chain carries TRBV4-2 and TRBJ1-1, with 10 nucleotides matching TRBD1. There are 16 residues in the CDR3. Germline trimming cut 0 bases from V and 2 bases from J; bases unmatched to any gene: 3. Germline V gene data show CDR1 as LGHNA and CDR2 as YNFKEQ. The CDR3 protein is CASSQDGDRGNTEAFF. DNA of the CDR3: TGTGCCAGCAGCCAAGATGGGGACAGGGGTAACACTGAAGCTTTCTTT.

The chain has TRBV7-8 and TRBJ2-7; D is unresolved. Trimming removed 5 bases from V and 0 bases from J, with 5 bases in between. The CDR3 has 12 residues. Germline V lookup: CDR1 SGHVS, CDR2 FQNEAQ. CDR3 region: CASSLSSYEQYF. Here the CDR3 DNA reads TGTGCCAGCAGCCTCAGCTCCTACGAGCAGTACTTC.

This chain uses TRBV14 with TRBJ2-3, with D perhaps matching TRBD1 (6 bases). The CDR3 contains 15 residues. V shed 2 bases and J shed 4 bases, with 13 bases lying between them. The germline gives CDR1 SGHDN, CDR2 FVKESK. CDR3 residues: CASSQFRGSPDTQYF. Written as DNA, the CDR3 is TGTGCCAGCAGCCAATTCAGGGGTTCGCCAGATACGCAGTATTTT.

The chain combines TRBV4-1 with TRBJ2-1; 9 bases fit TRBD1. The CDR3 runs 15 residues. From germline, CDR1 is MGHRA and CDR2 YSYEKL. V dropped 3 bases and J dropped 6; count of bases not matched to a gene: 6. CDR3: CASSHGTGIINEQFF. CDR3 DNA: TGCGCCAGCAGCCACGGGACAGGGATCATCAATGAGCAGTTCTTC.

The chain combines TRBV28 with TRBJ2-7; no reliable D call. The CDR3 extends over 14 amino acids. V lost 5 bases to trimming and J lost 4 bases, with 15 bases between them. Germline V gene data show CDR1 as MDHEN and CDR2 as SYDVKM. DNA for the CDR3: TGTGCCAGCAGTCCCAGCGACCTATCGTACGAGCAGTACTTC. Translation: CASSPSDLSYEQYF. Combining the CDR3 with reference TRBV28 and TRBJ2-7 gives the whole variable domain DVKVTQSSRYLVKRTGEKVFLECVQDMDHENMFWYRQDPGLGLRLIYFSYDVKMKEKGDIPEGYSVSREKKERFSLILESASTNQTSMYLCASSPSDLSYEQYFGPGTRLTVT.

Note on this clone: Within the sample, other DNA sequences also encode this same CDR3. The chain couples TRBV30 to TRBJ2-5; 8 bases map to TRBD2. Germline trimming cut 0 bases from V and 1 base from J; bases unmatched to any gene: 1. The CDR3 spans 14 residues. Germline V gene data show CDR1 as GTSNPN and CDR2 as SVGIG (reference sequence). The CDR3 spells CAWSVLAVQETQYF. The CDR3 bases are TGTGCCTGGAGTGTACTAGCGGTCCAAGAGACCCAGTACTTC. The full variable domain, in which reference TRBV30 and TRBJ2-5 provide the parts outside the CDR3, is SQTIHQWPATLVQPVGSPLSLECTVEGTSNPNLYWYRQAAGRGLQLLFYSVGIGQISSEVPQNLSASRPQDRQFILSSKKLLLSDSGFYLCAWSVLAVQETQYFGPGTRLLVL.

This rearrangement joins TRBV19 to TRBJ1-1, with no clear D. The CDR3 is 13 amino acids. Germline CDR1 LNHDA, CDR2 SQIVND (reference sequence). V lost 7 bases, J lost 0 bases, and 9 bases lay in between. CDR3: CASNWEMNTEAFF. The CDR3 DNA follows: TGTGCCAGTAATTGGGAGATGAACACTGAAGCTTTCTTT. The full variable domain, with the rest looked up from reference TRBV19 and TRBJ1-1, is DGGITQSPKYLFRKEGQNVTLSCEQNLNHDAMYWYRQDPGQGLRLIYYSQIVNDFQKGDIAEGYSVSREKKESFPLTVTSAQKNPTAFYLCASNWEMNTEAFFGQGTRLTVV.

V usage is TRBV30 and J usage is TRBJ2-5; 12 nucleotides agree with TRBD2. Losses at the gene ends were 1 base for V and 4 bases for J; bases not matched to a gene: 1. The CDR3 extends over 14 amino acids. Per germline, CDR1 GTSNPN and CDR2 SVGIG (reference sequence). CDR3 DNA: TGTGCCTGGAGTGGGGGACTAGCGGGAGAGACCCAGTACTTC. Protein sequence: CAWSGGLAGETQYF. Variable domain in full (rest from reference TRBV30 and TRBJ2-5): SQTIHQWPATLVQPVGSPLSLECTVEGTSNPNLYWYRQAAGRGLQLLFYSVGIGQISSEVPQNLSASRPQDRQFILSSKKLLLSDSGFYLCAWSGGLAGETQYFGPGTRLLVL.

This clone was found a few times. This chain connects TRBV4-1 to TRBJ1-3; possibly TRBD1 for D (5 bases). The CDR3 runs to 16 residues. V lost 0 bases and J lost 2, with 11 bases in between. Germline lookup yields CDR1 MGHRA and CDR2 YSYEKL. Here the CDR3 reads CASSQDRGGPGNTIYF. The CDR3 DNA reads as TGCGCCAGCAGCCAAGATCGGGGGGGACCTGGAAACACCATATATTTT.

The sample holds one count of this clone. The chain combines TRBV7-2 with TRBJ1-6; the D is unclear. The CDR3 loop spans 12 amino acids. Germline V lookup: CDR1 SGHTA, CDR2 FQGNSA. Trimming left V 10 bases short and J 9 bases short, with 13 bases between. The DNA of the CDR3 is TGTGCCATACGGGGTTCCACTTCACCCCTCCACTTT. Translation: CAIRGSTSPLHF. Together with reference TRBV7-2 and TRBJ1-6, the CDR3 gives the full variable domain: GAGVSQSPSNKVTEKGKDVELRCDPISGHTALYWYRQSLGQGLEFLIYFQGNSAPDKSGLPSDRFSAERTGGSVSTLTIQRTQQEDSAVYLCAIRGSTSPLHFGNGTRLTVT.

J is TRBJ1-3 and V is TRBV30; TRBD1 might be the D (6 bases). The germline V and J ends were trimmed by 5 bases and 4 bases, with 9 bases remaining between them. CDR1 is GTSNPN and CDR2 is SVGIG in the germline V gene (reference sequence). The CDR3 runs 12 residues. CDR3 sequence: CAWGTTGNTIYF. In DNA, the CDR3 is TGTGCCTGGGGGACAACAGGAAACACCATATATTTT.

The V gene is TRBV5-4, the J gene TRBJ2-3, with 10 bases lining up with TRBD2. Looked up from germline, CDR1 is SGHNT and CDR2 is YYREEE (reference sequence). This CDR3 is 16 amino acids long. J was trimmed by 3 bases and V by 4 bases; bases with no gene match: 8. In DNA form, the CDR3 reads TGTGCCAGCAGCCGGGGCAGCGGGGGGGCGACAGATACGCAGTATTTT. Translation: CASSRGSGGATDTQYF.

Only one count was recorded for this clone. The chain carries TRBV4-1 and TRBJ2-5; D call uncertain. Germline loops: CDR1 MGHRA, CDR2 YSYEKL. CDR3 length: 13 amino acids. V lost 1 base, J lost 2 bases, and 5 bases lay in between. For the CDR3, the DNA is TGCGCCAGCAGCCAAGCCCCACAAGAGACCCAGTACTTC. Translating it yields CASSQAPQETQYF.

The chain employs TRBV5-1 and TRBJ2-3, with TRBD2 matching 15 bases. V lost 4 bases and J lost 0; bases outside the gene matches: 3. Per germline, CDR1 SGHRS and CDR2 YFSETQ. There are 17 residues in the CDR3. CDR3 sequence (DNA): TGCGCCAGCAGCGTGGGACTAGCGGGAGGAAGCACAGATACGCAGTATTTT. The encoded protein is CASSVGLAGGSTDTQYF.

V usage is TRBV25-1 and J usage is TRBJ1-5; D is undetermined. Per the germline V gene, CDR1 is MGHDK and CDR2 is SYGVNS. This CDR3 has 15 amino acids. V lost 8 bases and J 0 bases, leaving 14 bases between the germline ends. The CDR3 here is CASSPWSDSNQPQHF. The DNA for the CDR3 is TGTGCCAGCTCGCCGTGGAGTGATAGCAATCAGCCCCAGCATTTT.